The following is a TCR beta chain sequence with its context. The antigen remains unidentified. Assays captured approximately 100,000 TCR templates per sample. The protocol was immunoSEQ multiplex PCR, while the TCRdb copy is restricted to in-frame clones and leaves out a portion. The table records approximately 110,000 clones, 92% of them present only once. The source of the sample is a study of siplizumab effects on memory and regulatory T cells. Study-level results: There was no confirmation of the suppressive function of proliferating Tregs from siplizumab cultures. Unstimulated subset assignment was obtained for only a minor fraction of alloreactive clones. The diversity of naive T cells seemed greater than that of memory cells, and their alloresponse contribution seemed major.

The CDR3 totals 15 residues. Trimming left V 6 bases short and J 1 base short, with 15 bases between. Germline V gene lookup returns CDR1 KGHSH and CDR2 LQKENI. This sequence joins TRBV18 and TRBJ1-1, with a tentative D call TRBD1 (6 bases). This receptor was taken from a human donor in good health. The source material was Tregs sorted from blood. The CDR3 sequence: CASSTSGQPNTEAFF. The CDR3 nucleotides are TGTGCCAGCTCTACCTCCGGACAGCCGAACACTGAAGCTTTCTTT.